The 26 T cell receptor beta chains below come from one sample, sequenced in a study of CD8 T cells in ankylosing spondylitis. Whole-study findings and limits: A TCR beta motif of under ten highly homologous variants appeared characteristic of ankylosing spondylitis blood.

TCRdb reprocessed the 5' RACE reads with MiXCR, giving one entry per CDR3 protein. The sample has more than 300,000 distinct CDR3 sequences; approximately 8.2% are singletons. These TCRs' antigens remain unknown. The sample comprised blood, either unsorted or a sorted T cell fraction (not recorded which). Receptor source: a male donor with ankylosing spondylitis.

This clonotype came up many times. The chain carries TRBV29-1 and TRBJ1-2; 7 bases are a match to TRBD1. V lost 8 bases and J lost 3; bases outside the gene matches: 6. Germline V gene lookup returns CDR1 SQVTM and CDR2 ANQGSEA. This CDR3 has 12 amino acids. CDR3 sequence: CSTNRGDYGYTF. In DNA form, the CDR3 reads TGCAGCACCAACAGGGGCGACTATGGCTACACCTTC. Drawing the rest from reference TRBV29-1 and TRBJ1-2, the complete variable domain is SAVISQKPSRDICQRGTSLTIQCQVDSQVTMMFWYRQQPGQSLTLIATANQGSEATYESGFVIDKFPISRPNLTFSTLTVSNMSPEDSSIYLCSTNRGDYGYTFGSGTRLTVV.

This chain uses TRBV6-2 or TRBV6-3 with TRBJ2-7; no firm D call. This CDR3 is built from 13 residues. V lost 5 bases to trimming and J lost 5 bases, with 13 bases between them. Germline values: CDR1 MNHEY, CDR2 SVGEGT. The DNA of the CDR3 is TGTGCCAGCAGTCCTCTCCTCCTCCACGAGCAGTACTTC. This encodes CASSPLLLHEQYF.

This clonotype was seen more than once but under ten times. This sequence joins TRBV12-3 or TRBV12-4 and TRBJ2-1; 11 bases line up with TRBD2. The J segment lost 0 bases and the V segment lost 11 bases, leaving 18 bases of the junction unmatched. This CDR3 contains 19 residues. The DNA of the CDR3 is TGTGCCTTCACCCCCTTGATTAAACTAGCGGGGGTCTCCTACAATGAGCAGTTCTTC. Its protein is CAFTPLIKLAGVSYNEQFF.

The CDR3, as DNA: TGTGCCAGCAGTAAACTAGCGGGAGGGCCGAAAGATACGCAGTATTTT. This gives the protein CASSKLAGGPKDTQYF. This sequence joins TRBV28 and TRBJ2-3, with 13 bases lining up with TRBD2. V dropped 5 bases and J dropped 5; count of bases not matched to a gene: 7. Germline V gene sequence: CDR1 MDHEN, CDR2 SYDVKM. The length of the CDR3 is 16 residues.

V gene TRBV20-1 combines with J gene TRBJ2-3, with D perhaps given as TRBD1 or TRBD2 (6 bases each). This CDR3 contains 16 residues. Trimming removed 4 bases at V and 5 bases at J, with 22 bases between. Germline assignment: CDR1 DFQATT and CDR2 SNEGSKA (reference sequence). The CDR3 bases are TGCAGTGCTATCGGGTGGGGCGGGACAAACCTAGATACGCAGTATTTT. This encodes CSAIGWGGTNLDTQYF.

This clonotype was seen only a few times. The rearrangement uses TRBV20-1 and TRBJ2-5, with D perhaps matching TRBD1 (5 bases). Germline lookup yields CDR1 DFQATT and CDR2 SNEGSKA (reference sequence). V dropped 3 bases and J dropped 1 base, with 9 bases sitting between them. The CDR3 has 13 amino acids. In nucleotides, the CDR3 is TGCAGTGCTAGTAGGGGAACCCAAGAGACCCAGTACTTC. Protein sequence: CSASRGTQETQYF.

This clonotype was observed a few times. The chain links TRBV7-9 to TRBJ2-1; the D is unclear. V was shortened by 5 bases and J by 9 bases, with 14 bases between the two germline ends. Germline V lookup: CDR1 SEHNR, CDR2 FQNEAQ (reference sequence). This CDR3 comprises 13 residues. The CDR3, as DNA: TGTGCCAGCAGCCCCACATTTCTGAGTGAGCAGTTCTTC. Amino acid sequence: CASSPTFLSEQFF.

This clonotype came up a few times. This sequence joins TRBV6-1 and TRBJ2-3; D may be TRBD1 or TRBD2 (6 bases each). The germline V and J ends were trimmed by 8 bases and 1 base, with 19 bases remaining between them. The V gene's germline CDR1 is MNHNS and CDR2 SASEGT. The CDR3 runs 16 residues. The CDR3 DNA is TGTGCCAGCTCTCCCCTTTCGGGGGCCCGCACAGATACGCAGTATTTT. Residues: CASSPLSGARTDTQYF.

The rearrangement links TRBV19 to TRBJ2-7; the D gene is possibly TRBD1 (5 bases). Germline V gives CDR1 LNHDA, CDR2 SQIVND (reference sequence). The CDR3 is made up of 14 amino acids. V was cut by 3 bases and J by 6 bases, with 15 bases left in between. The CDR3 coding sequence is TGTGCCAGTAGTATTCAGGGCGGACGCGCCGAGCAGTACTTC. Translated: CASSIQGGRAEQYF.

The rearrangement uses TRBV19 and TRBJ2-1, with TRBD1 matching over 9 bases. Trimming removed 1 base from V and 6 bases from J; junction bases left unmatched: 13. This CDR3 has 18 amino acids. Germline CDR1 reads LNHDA; CDR2 reads SQIVND (reference sequence). This CDR3 is CASSIGASGQGRGNEQFF. For the CDR3, the DNA is TGTGCCAGTAGTATAGGGGCTTCGGGACAGGGAAGGGGCAATGAGCAGTTCTTC.

This chain joins TRBV9 and TRBJ1-2; D ambiguous. CDR1 is SGDLS, CDR2 YYNGEE, per germline. V lost 4 bases and J lost 4, with 11 bases in between. The CDR3 sequence is 13 residues long. The CDR3 DNA is TGTGCCAGCAGCCCCACCTCGACCTATGGCTACACCTTC. Protein product: CASSPTSTYGYTF. Full variable domain (outside the CDR3, taken from reference TRBV9 and TRBJ1-2): DSGVTQTPKHLITATGQRVTLRCSPRSGDLSVYWYQQSLDQGLQFLIQYYNGEERAKGNILERFSAQQFPDLHSELNLSSLELGDSALYFCASSPTSTYGYTFGSGTRLTVV.

This clonotype came up a few times. J is TRBJ2-7 and V is TRBV28; D is perhaps TRBD1 (6 bases). Trimming left V 7 bases short and J 2 bases short, with 12 bases between. Germline V lookup: CDR1 MDHEN, CDR2 SYDVKM. This CDR3 has 13 amino acids. The CDR3 protein is CASKPGHPYEQYF. The CDR3 bases are TGTGCCAGCAAGCCGGGACACCCCTACGAGCAGTACTTC.

The chain couples TRBV5-1 to TRBJ2-5, with D hard to call. The length of the CDR3 is 14 residues. Trimming left V 0 bases short and J 4 bases short, with 10 bases between. Germline CDR1 SGHRS, CDR2 YFSETQ. The CDR3 here is CASSLGFAGETQYF. DNA of the CDR3: TGCGCCAGCAGCTTGGGATTTGCAGGAGAGACCCAGTACTTC.

A note on this clonotype: Because the CDR3 is missing its conserved closing phenylalanine or tryptophan, this is likely a read error. The rearrangement joins TRBV28 to TRBJ1-1; D gene ambiguous. V dropped 5 bases and J dropped 5 bases, with 9 bases sitting between them. The germline CDR1 and CDR2 sequences are MDHEN and SYDVKM. The CDR3 consists of 12 residues. The CDR3 region has the DNA TGTGCCAGCAGTCCTCACAGAACTGAAGCTTTCCTT. It yields the protein CASSPHRTEAFL.

The chain recombines TRBV7-3 with TRBJ2-2; D possibly matches TRBD1 or TRBD2 (5 bases each). Germline CDR1 reads SGHTA; CDR2 reads FQGTGA. This CDR3 has 14 amino acids. The V end was cut by 5 bases, the J end by 3 bases, with 10 bases between. The CDR3 sequence: CASSAGTHTGELFF. The CDR3 region has the DNA TGTGCCAGCAGCGCCGGGACCCACACCGGGGAGCTGTTTTTT.

This chain joins TRBV29-1 and TRBJ2-3; weak D call: TRBD2 (5 bases). CDR3 size: 13 residues. V lost 5 bases and J 2 bases, leaving 11 bases between the germline ends. Per the germline V gene, CDR1 is SQVTM and CDR2 is ANQGSEA. CDR3 bases: TGCAGCGTTATCGAGGGAGACACAGATACGCAGTATTTT. Translating it yields CSVIEGDTDTQYF.

The V gene is TRBV19, the J gene TRBJ1-2; TRBD1 is a possible D gene (5 bases). Deletions cut 0 bases from V and 0 bases from J, with 8 bases between. Germline V CDR1 and CDR2: LNHDA, SQIVND (reference sequence). The length of the CDR3 is 15 residues. The CDR3: CASSIEDTANYGYTF. DNA for the CDR3: TGTGCCAGTAGTATAGAGGACACCGCTAACTATGGCTACACCTTC.

For the CDR3, the DNA is TGCAGTGCTCACCCACAGGGGTACAATGAGCAGTTCTTC. This translates into CSAHPQGYNEQFF. This chain uses TRBV20-1 with TRBJ2-1, with 7 bases lining up with TRBD1. The CDR3 is made up of 13 amino acids. Germline CDR1 and CDR2: DFQATT and SNEGSKA (reference sequence). V dropped 5 bases and J dropped 4; count of bases not matched to a gene: 5.

J is TRBJ1-1 and V is TRBV19; 10 bases map to TRBD1. After removal of 3 bases from V and 0 bases from J, the junction contained 4 bases not matched to a gene. The CDR3 is made up of 16 amino acids. The germline CDR1 and CDR2 sequences are LNHDA and SQIVND (reference sequence). The CDR3 DNA reads as TGTGCCAGTAGTATTGGGACAGGGGCGCTGAACACTGAAGCTTTCTTT. Protein product: CASSIGTGALNTEAFF. The full variable domain, in which reference TRBV19 and TRBJ1-1 provide the parts outside the CDR3, is DGGITQSPKYLFRKEGQNVTLSCEQNLNHDAMYWYRQDPGQGLRLIYYSQIVNDFQKGDIAEGYSVSREKKESFPLTVTSAQKNPTAFYLCASSIGTGALNTEAFFGQGTRLTVV.

At least ten counts were recorded for this clonotype. The chain joins TRBV5-1 to TRBJ2-6, with D perhaps matching TRBD1 or TRBD2 (5 bases each). The germline V and J ends were trimmed by 0 bases and 4 bases, with 8 bases remaining between them. Germline V gives CDR1 SGHRS, CDR2 YFSETQ. The CDR3 has 15 amino acids. CDR3 DNA: TGCGCCAGCAGCTTGGCAGGGACCGGGGCCAACGTCCTGACTTTC. As protein: CASSLAGTGANVLTF.

The chain employs TRBV7-3 and TRBJ2-1; 12 bases align to TRBD2. V trimming: 5 bases; J trimming: 1 base; junction bases outside the gene matches: 9. CDR1 and CDR2 from the germline V gene are SGHTA and FQGTGA. The CDR3 contains 18 residues. Here the CDR3 reads CASSISSGRAGSYNEQFF. CDR3 sequence (DNA): TGTGCCAGCAGCATATCTAGCGGGAGGGCCGGTTCCTACAATGAGCAGTTCTTC. Full variable domain (outside the CDR3, taken from reference TRBV7-3 and TRBJ2-1): GAGVSQTPSNKVTEKGKYVELRCDPISGHTALYWYRQSLGQGPEFLIYFQGTGAADDSGLPNDRFFAVRPEGSVSTLKIQRTERGDSAVYLCASSISSGRAGSYNEQFFGPGTRLTVL.

This chain links TRBV29-1 with TRBJ2-1; 12 positions match TRBD1. CDR1 SQVTM and CDR2 ANQGSEA come from the germline V gene. J gave up 7 bases and V 5 bases, and 6 bases lay outside the gene matches. CDR3 size: 14 residues. Here the CDR3 reads CSVSGTGGLNEQFF. The CDR3 DNA sequence: TGCAGCGTTTCCGGGACAGGGGGCTTGAATGAGCAGTTCTTC.

This clonotype was seen many times. CDR3 region: CAWSVLSGHTGELFF. DNA for the CDR3: TGTGCCTGGAGTGTCCTAAGCGGTCACACCGGGGAGCTGTTTTTT. J is TRBJ2-2 and V is TRBV30, with D possibly TRBD2 on 5 matching bases. CDR1 is GTSNPN, CDR2 SVGIG, per germline (reference sequence). This CDR3 region has 15 residues. V gave up 0 bases and J gave up 3 bases, with 11 bases separating them.

This clonotype was seen ten or more times. The chain is built from TRBV10-3 and TRBJ2-2; TRBD2 matches 7 bases. V gave up 6 bases and J gave up 5 bases; unmatched junction bases: 6. The CDR3 totals 14 residues. Germline loops: CDR1 ENHRY, CDR2 SYGVKD. In nucleotides, the CDR3 is TGTGCCATCAGAGGACTAGGGACGACCGGGGAGCTGTTTTTT. It translates to CAIRGLGTTGELFF.

This clonotype was observed at least ten times. The rearrangement uses TRBV7-3 and TRBJ1-1, with unresolved D. V was shortened by 6 bases and J by 1 base, with 6 bases between the two germline ends. CDR3 length: 12 residues. Germline V gene lookup returns CDR1 SGHTA and CDR2 FQGTGA. This chain's CDR3 is CASSNTNTEAFF. CDR3 bases: TGTGCCAGCAGTAACACGAACACTGAAGCTTTCTTT.

V gene TRBV3-1 combines with J gene TRBJ2-7; the D gene is possibly TRBD1 (6 bases). This CDR3 is built from 15 residues. The germline V gene encodes CDR1 LGHDT and CDR2 YNNKEL (reference sequence). Trimming stripped 4 bases from V and 3 bases from J, with 16 bases between. The CDR3 region has the DNA TGTGCCAGCAGCCCTATTCCGGGACATCTCTACGAGCAGTACTTC. Translation gives CASSPIPGHLYEQYF.